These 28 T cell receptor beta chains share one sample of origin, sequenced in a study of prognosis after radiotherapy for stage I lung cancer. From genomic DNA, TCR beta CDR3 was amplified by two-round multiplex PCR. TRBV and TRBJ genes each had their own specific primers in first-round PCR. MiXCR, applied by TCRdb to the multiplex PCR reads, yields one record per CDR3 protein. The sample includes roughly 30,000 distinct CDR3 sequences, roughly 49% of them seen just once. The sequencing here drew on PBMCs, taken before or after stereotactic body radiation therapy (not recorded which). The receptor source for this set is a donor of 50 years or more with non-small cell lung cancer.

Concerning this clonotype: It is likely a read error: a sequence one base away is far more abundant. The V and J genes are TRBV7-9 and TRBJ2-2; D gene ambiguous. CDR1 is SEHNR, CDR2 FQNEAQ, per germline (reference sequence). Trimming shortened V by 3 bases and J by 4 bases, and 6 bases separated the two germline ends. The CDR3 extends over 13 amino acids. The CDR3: CASSFASTGELFF. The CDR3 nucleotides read TGTGCCAGCAGCTTCGCCTCCACCGGGGAGCTGTTTTTT.

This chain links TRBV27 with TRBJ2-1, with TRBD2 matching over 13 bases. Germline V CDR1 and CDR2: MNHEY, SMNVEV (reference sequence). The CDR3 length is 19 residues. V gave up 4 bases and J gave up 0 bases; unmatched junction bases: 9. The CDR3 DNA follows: TGTGCCAGCAGTTCGGAACTAGCGGGGGGGAGGAGCTCCTACAATGAGCAGTTCTTC. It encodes CASSSELAGGRSSYNEQFF.

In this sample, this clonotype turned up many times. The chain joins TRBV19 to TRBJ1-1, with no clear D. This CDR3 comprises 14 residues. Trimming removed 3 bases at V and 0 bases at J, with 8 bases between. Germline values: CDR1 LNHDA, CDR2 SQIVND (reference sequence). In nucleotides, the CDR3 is TGTGCCAGTAGTATCCCCAGACTGAACACTGAAGCTTTCTTT. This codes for CASSIPRLNTEAFF.

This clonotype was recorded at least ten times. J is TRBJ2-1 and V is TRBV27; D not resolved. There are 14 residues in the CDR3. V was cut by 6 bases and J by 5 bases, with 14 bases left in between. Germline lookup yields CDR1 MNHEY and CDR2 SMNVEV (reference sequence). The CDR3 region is CASSVRALNNEQFF. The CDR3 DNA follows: TGTGCCAGCAGCGTAAGGGCCCTCAACAATGAGCAGTTCTTC.

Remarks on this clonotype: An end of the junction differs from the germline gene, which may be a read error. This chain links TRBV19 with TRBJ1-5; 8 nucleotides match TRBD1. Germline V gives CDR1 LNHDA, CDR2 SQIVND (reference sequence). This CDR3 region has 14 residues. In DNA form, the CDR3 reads TGTGCCAGTGCTGGACAGGGAGGGAATCAGCCCCATCATTTT. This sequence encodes CASAGQGGNQPHHF.

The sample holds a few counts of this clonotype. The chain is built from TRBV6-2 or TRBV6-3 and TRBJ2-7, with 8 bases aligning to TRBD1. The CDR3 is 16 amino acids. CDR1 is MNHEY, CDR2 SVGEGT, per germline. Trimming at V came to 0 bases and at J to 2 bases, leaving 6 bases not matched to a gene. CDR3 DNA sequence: TGTGCCAGCAGTTACTCCCGGACAGGGTGGGCCTACGAGCAGTACTTC. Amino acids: CASSYSRTGWAYEQYF.

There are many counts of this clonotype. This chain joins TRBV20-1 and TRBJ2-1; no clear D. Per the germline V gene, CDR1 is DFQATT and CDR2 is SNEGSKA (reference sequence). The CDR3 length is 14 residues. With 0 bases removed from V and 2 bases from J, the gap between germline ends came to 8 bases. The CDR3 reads CSARDRAPYNEQFF. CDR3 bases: TGCAGTGCTAGAGATCGGGCCCCCTACAATGAGCAGTTCTTC.

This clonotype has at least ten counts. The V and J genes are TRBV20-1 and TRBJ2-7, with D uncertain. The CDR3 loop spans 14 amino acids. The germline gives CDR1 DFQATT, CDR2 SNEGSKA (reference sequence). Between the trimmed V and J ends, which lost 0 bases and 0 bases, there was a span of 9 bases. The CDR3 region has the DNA TGCAGTGCTAGAGATTTGGGCAGCTCCTACGAGCAGTACTTC. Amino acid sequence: CSARDLGSSYEQYF.

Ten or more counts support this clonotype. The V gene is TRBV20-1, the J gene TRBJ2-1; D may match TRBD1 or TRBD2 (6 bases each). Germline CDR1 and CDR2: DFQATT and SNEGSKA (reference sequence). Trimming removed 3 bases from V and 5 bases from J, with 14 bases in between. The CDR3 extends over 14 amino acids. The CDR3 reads CSASGGTSDNEQFF. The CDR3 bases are TGCAGTGCTAGTGGAGGGACATCAGACAATGAGCAGTTCTTC.

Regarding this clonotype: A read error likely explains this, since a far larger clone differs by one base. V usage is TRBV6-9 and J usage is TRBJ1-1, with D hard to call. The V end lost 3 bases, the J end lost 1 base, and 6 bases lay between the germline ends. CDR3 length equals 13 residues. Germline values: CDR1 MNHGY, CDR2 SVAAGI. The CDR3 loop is CASSYFSNTEAFF. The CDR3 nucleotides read TGTGCCAGCAGTTACTTTTCGAACACTGAAGCTTTCTTT.

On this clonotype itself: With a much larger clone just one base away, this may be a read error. CDR3 nucleotides: TGTGCCAGCAGCTTAAAACTAGTCATAGTCACAGATACGCAGTATTTT. Its protein product is CASSLKLVIVTDTQYF. V usage is TRBV7-9 and J usage is TRBJ2-3; TRBD2 is a possible D gene (5 bases). This CDR3 region has 16 residues. The V end lost 2 bases, the J end lost 2 bases, and 14 bases lay between the germline ends. Germline V gene lookup returns CDR1 SEHNR and CDR2 FQNEAQ (reference sequence).

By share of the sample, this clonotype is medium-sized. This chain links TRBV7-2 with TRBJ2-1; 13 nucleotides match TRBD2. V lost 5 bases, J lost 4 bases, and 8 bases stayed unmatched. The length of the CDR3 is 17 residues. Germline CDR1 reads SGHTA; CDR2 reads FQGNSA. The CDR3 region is CASSARTSGRAYNEQFF. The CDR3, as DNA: TGTGCCAGCAGCGCCCGGACTAGCGGGAGAGCGTACAATGAGCAGTTCTTC.

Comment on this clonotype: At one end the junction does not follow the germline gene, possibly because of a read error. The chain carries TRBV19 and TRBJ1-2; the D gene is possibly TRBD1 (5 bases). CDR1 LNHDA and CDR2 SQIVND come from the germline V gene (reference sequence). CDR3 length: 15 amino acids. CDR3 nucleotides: TGTGCCAGTCGGGGCTTGTATAGGGGTGGCTATGACTACACCTTC. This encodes CASRGLYRGGYDYTF.

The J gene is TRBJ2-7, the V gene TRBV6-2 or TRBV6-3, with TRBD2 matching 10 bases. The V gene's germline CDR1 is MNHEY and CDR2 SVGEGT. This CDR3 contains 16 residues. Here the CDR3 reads CANSPRASGRFYEQYF. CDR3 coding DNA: TGTGCAAACAGTCCCCGAGCTAGCGGGAGATTCTACGAGCAGTACTTC.

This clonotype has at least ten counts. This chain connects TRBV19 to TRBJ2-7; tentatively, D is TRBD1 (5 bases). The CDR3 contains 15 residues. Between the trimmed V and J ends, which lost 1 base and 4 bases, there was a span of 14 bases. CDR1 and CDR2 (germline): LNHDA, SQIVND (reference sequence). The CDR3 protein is CASSIGRGSGYEQYF. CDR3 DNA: TGTGCCAGTAGTATAGGAAGGGGAAGTGGGTACGAGCAGTACTTC.

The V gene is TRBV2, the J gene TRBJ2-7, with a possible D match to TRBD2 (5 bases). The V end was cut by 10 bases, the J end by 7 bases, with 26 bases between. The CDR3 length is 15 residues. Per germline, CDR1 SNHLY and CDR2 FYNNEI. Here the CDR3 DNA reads TGTGCCAACAGACCGCCCCTGACTATTTCTCGTGAGCAGTACTTC. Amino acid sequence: CANRPPLTISREQYF.

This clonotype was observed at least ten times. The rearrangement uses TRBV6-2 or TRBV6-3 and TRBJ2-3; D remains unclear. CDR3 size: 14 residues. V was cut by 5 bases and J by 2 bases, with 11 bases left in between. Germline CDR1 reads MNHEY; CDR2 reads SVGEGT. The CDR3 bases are TGTGCCAGCAGTACGCGGACCGCCACAGATACGCAGTATTTT. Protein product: CASSTRTATDTQYF.

CDR3 nucleotides: TGTGCCAGCAGCTCACAGGGTGGGGAAAAACTGTTTTTT. Translation: CASSSQGGEKLFF. This chain uses TRBV5-4 with TRBJ1-4, with D perhaps TRBD1 (6 bases). V gave up 3 bases and J gave up 8 bases, with 11 bases separating them. Germline CDR1 SGHNT, CDR2 YYREEE (reference sequence). The CDR3 runs 13 residues.

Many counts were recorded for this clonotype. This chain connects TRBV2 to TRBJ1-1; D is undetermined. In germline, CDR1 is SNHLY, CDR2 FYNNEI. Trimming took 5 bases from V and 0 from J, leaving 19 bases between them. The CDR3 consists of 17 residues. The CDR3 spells CASSRASGNFMNTEAFF. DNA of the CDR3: TGTGCCAGCAGTCGCGCGTCTGGAAATTTCATGAACACTGAAGCTTTCTTT.

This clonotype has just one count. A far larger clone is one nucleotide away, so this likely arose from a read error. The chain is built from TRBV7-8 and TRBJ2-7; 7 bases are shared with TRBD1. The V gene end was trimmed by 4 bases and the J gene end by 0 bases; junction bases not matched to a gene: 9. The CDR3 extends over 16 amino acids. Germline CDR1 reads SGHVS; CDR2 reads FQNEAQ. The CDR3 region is CASSSPTGVTSYEQYF. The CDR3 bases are TGTGCCAGCAGCTCGCCAACAGGGGTAACCTCCTACGAGCAGTACTTC. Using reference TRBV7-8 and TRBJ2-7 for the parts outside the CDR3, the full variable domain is GAGVSQSPRYKVAKRGQDVALRCDPISGHVSLFWYQQALGQGPEFLTYFQNEAQLDKSGLPSDRFFAERPEGSVSTLKIQRTQQEDSAVYLCASSSPTGVTSYEQYFGPGTRLTVT.

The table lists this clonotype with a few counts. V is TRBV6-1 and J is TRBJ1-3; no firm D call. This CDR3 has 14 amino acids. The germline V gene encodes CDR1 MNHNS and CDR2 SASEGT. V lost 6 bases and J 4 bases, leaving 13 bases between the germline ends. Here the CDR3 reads CASRPDGLGNTIYF. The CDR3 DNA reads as TGTGCCAGCAGACCTGACGGTCTCGGAAACACCATATATTTT.

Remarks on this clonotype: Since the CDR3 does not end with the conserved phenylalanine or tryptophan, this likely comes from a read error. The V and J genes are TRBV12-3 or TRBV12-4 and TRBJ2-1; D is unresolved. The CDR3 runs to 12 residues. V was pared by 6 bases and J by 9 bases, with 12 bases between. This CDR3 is CASSPQCLEQFL. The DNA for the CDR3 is TGTGCCAGCAGCCCCCAGTGCCTTGAGCAGTTCCTC.

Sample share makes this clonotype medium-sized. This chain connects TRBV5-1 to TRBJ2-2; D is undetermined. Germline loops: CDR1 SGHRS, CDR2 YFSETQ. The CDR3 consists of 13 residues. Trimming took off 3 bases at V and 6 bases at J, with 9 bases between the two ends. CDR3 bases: TGCGCCAGCAGCTCTACGATTTCCGGGGAGCTGTTTTTT. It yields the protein CASSSTISGELFF.

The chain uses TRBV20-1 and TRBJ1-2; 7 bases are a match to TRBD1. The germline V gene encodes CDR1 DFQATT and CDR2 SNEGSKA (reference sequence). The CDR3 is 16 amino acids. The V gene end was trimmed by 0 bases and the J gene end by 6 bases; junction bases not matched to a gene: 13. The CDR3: CSARDSGRGNLNGYTF. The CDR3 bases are TGCAGTGCTAGAGATAGTGGCAGGGGGAACTTAAATGGCTACACCTTC.

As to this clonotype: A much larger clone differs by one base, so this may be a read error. The CDR3 DNA reads as TGCAGTGCTCTTACTAGAACAGATACGCAGTGTTTT. Translation gives CSALTRTDTQCF. The chain joins TRBV20-1 to TRBJ2-3; a weak D match, TRBD2 (5 bases). From germline, CDR1 is DFQATT and CDR2 SNEGSKA (reference sequence). The CDR3 has 12 residues.

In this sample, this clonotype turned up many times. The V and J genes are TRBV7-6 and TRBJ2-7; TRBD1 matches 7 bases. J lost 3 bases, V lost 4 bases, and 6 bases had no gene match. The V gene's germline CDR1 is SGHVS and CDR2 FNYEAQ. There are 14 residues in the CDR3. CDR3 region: CASSSGPGGYEQYF. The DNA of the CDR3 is TGTGCCAGCAGCTCAGGCCCAGGGGGCTACGAGCAGTACTTC.

In DNA form, the CDR3 reads TGTGCCAGCAGTTTAGCTAGCGGGAGGGCCTGGGTTACCCTCCTCACAGATACGCAGTATTTT. It encodes CASSLASGRAWVTLLTDTQYF. The chain couples TRBV28 to TRBJ2-3; 12 positions agree with TRBD2. CDR3 size: 21 residues. J lost 2 bases, V lost 2 bases, and 17 bases had no gene match. Germline V gives CDR1 MDHEN, CDR2 SYDVKM.

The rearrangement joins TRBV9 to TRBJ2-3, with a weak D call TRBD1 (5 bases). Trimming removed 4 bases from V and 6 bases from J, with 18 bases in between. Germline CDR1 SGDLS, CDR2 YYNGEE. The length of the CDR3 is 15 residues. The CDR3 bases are TGTGCCAGCAGCCCTATAGCCCCCCAGGGCGATACGCAGTATTTT. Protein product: CASSPIAPQGDTQYF.